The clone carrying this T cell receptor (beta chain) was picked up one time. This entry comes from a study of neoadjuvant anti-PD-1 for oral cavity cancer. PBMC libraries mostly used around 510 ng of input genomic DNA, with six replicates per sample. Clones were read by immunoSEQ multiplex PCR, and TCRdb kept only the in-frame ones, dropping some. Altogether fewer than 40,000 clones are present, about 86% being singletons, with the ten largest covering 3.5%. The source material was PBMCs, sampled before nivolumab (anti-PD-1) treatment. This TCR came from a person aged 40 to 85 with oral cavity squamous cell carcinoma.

This chain's CDR3 is CASSHREAGGNTIYF. For the CDR3, the DNA is TGTGCCAGCAGCCACCGGGAGGCGGGAGGGAACACCATATATTTT. The chain recombines TRBV7-2 with TRBJ1-3; D is undetermined. The germline V and J ends were trimmed by 5 bases and 7 bases, with 18 bases remaining between them. The CDR3 has 15 residues. The germline gives CDR1 SGHTA, CDR2 FQGNSA.